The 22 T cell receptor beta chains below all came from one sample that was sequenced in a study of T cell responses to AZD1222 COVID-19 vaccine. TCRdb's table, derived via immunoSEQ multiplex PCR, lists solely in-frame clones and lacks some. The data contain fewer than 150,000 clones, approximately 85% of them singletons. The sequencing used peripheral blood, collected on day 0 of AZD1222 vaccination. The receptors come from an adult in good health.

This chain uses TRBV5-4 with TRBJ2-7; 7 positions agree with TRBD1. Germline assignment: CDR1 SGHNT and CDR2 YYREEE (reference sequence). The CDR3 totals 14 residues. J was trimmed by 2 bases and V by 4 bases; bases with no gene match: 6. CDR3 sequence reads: CASSPRTGPYEQYF. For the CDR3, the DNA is TGTGCCAGCAGCCCTCGGACAGGCCCCTACGAGCAGTACTTC.

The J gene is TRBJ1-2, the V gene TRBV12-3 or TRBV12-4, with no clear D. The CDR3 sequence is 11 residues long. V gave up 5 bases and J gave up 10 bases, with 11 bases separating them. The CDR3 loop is CASSGKEDYTF. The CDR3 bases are TGTGCCAGCAGTGGTAAGGAAGACTACACCTTC.

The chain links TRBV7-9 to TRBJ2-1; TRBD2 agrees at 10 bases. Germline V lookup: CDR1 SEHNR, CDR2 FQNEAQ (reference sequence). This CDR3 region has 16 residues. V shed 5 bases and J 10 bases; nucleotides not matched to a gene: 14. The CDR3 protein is CASSPWVSGGAEEQFF. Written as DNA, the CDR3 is TGTGCCAGCAGCCCCTGGGTGAGCGGGGGGGCCGAGGAGCAGTTCTTC. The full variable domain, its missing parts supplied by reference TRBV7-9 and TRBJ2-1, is DTGVSQNPRHKITKRGQNVTFRCDPISEHNRLYWYRQTLGQGPEFLTYFQNEAQLEKSRLLSDRFSAERPKGSFSTLEIQRTEQGDSAMYLCASSPWVSGGAEEQFFGPGTRLTVL.

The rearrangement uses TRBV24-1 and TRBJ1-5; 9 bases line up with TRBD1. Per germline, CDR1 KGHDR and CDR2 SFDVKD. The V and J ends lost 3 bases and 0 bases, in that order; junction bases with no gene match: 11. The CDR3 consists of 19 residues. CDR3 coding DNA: TGTGCCACCAGTGATAGACCGGGACAGGGAATGCATAGCAATCAGCCCCAGCATTTT. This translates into CATSDRPGQGMHSNQPQHF.

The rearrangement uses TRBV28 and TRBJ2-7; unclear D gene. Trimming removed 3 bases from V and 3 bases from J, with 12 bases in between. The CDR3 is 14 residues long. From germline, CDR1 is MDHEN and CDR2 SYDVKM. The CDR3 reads CASSFPGMGYEQYF. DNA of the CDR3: TGTGCCAGCAGTTTTCCTGGGATGGGCTACGAGCAGTACTTC.

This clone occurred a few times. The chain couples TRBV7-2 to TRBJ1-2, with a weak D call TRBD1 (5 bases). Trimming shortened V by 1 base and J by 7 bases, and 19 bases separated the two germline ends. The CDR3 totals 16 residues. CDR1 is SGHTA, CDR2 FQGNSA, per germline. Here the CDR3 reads CASSLVRGRDPSGYTF. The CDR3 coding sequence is TGTGCCAGCAGCTTAGTAAGAGGCAGGGACCCTAGTGGCTACACCTTC.

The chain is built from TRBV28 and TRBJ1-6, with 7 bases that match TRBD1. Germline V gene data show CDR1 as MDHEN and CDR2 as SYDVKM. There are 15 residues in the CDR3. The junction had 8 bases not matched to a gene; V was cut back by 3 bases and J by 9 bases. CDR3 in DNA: TGTGCCAGCAGTTTCGCTACAGGGGTAGGTTCACCCCTCCACTTT. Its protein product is CASSFATGVGSPLHF.

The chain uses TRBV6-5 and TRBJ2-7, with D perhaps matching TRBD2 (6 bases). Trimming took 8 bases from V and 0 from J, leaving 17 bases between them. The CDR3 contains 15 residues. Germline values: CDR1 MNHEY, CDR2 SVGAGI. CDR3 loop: CASPSFGGSSYEQYF. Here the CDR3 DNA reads TGTGCCAGCCCTAGCTTTGGAGGGAGCTCCTACGAGCAGTACTTC.

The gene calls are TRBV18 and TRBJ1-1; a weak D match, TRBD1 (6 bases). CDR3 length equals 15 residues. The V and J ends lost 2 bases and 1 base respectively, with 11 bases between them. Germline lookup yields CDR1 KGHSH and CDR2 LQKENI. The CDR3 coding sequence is TGTGCCAGCTCACCAGGACAGCAACAGAACACTGAAGCTTTCTTT. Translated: CASSPGQQQNTEAFF.

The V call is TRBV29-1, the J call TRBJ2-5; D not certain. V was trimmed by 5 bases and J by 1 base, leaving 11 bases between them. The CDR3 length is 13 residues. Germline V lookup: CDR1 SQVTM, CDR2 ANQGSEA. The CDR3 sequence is CSVSDPIQETQYF. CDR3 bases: TGCAGCGTTAGCGACCCGATCCAAGAGACCCAGTACTTC.

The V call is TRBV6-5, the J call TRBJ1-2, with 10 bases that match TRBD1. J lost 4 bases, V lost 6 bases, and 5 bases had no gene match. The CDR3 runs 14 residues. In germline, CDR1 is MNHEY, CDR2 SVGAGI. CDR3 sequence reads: CASRDRGQAYGYTF. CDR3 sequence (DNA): TGTGCCAGCAGAGACAGGGGGCAGGCCTATGGCTACACCTTC.

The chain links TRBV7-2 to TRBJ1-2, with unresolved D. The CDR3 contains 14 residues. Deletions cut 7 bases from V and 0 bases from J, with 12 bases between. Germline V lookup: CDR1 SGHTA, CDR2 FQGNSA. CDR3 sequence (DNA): TGTGCCAGCACCCCGCCGGTCGCTAACTATGGCTACACCTTC. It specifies CASTPPVANYGYTF. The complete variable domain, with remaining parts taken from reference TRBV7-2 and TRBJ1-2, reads GAGVSQSPSNKVTEKGKDVELRCDPISGHTALYWYRQSLGQGLEFLIYFQGNSAPDKSGLPSDRFSAERTGGSVSTLTIQRTQQEDSAVYLCASTPPVANYGYTFGSGTRLTVV.

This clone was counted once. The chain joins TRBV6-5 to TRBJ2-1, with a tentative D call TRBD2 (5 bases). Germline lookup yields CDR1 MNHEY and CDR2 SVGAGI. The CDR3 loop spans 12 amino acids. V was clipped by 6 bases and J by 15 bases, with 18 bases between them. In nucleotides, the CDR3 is TGTGCCAGCAGCTCCGTGGCACCGAGGGCGTTCTTC. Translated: CASSSVAPRAFF.

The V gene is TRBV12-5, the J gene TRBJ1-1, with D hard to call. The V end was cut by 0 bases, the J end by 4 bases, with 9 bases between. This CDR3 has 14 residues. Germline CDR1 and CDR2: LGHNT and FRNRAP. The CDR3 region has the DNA TGTGCTAGTGGTTTGGTACGGATGGGCACTGAAGCTTTCTTT. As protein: CASGLVRMGTEAFF.

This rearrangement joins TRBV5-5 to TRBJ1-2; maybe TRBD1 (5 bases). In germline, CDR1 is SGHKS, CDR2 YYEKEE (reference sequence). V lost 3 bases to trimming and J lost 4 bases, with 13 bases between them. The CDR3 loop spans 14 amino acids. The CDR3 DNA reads TGTGCCAGCAGCTCAAACCACAGGATCTATGGCTACACCTTC. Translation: CASSSNHRIYGYTF.

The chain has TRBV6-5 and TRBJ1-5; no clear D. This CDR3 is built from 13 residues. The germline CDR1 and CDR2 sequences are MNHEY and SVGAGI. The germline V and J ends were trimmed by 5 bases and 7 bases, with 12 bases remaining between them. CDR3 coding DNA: TGTGCCAGCAGTCCCCAGTCCCAGCAGCCCCAGCATTTT. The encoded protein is CASSPQSQQPQHF.

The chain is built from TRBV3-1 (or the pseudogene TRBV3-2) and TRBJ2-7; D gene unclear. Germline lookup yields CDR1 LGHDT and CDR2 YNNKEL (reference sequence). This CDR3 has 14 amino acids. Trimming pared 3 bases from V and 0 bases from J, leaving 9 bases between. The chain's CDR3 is CASSQGSHSYEQYF. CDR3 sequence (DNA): TGTGCCAGCAGCCAGGGAAGCCACTCCTACGAGCAGTACTTC.

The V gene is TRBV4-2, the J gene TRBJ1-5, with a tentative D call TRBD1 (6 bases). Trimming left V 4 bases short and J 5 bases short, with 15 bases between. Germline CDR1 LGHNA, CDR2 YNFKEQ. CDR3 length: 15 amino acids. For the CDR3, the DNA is TGTGCCAGCAGCCCACAGGAGGGGGGGGATCAGCCCCAGCATTTT. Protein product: CASSPQEGGDQPQHF.

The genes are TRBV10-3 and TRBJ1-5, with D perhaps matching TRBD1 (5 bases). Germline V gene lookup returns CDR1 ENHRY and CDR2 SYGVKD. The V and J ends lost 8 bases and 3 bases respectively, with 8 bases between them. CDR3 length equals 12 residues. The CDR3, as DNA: TGTGCCATCGGGACCACCAATCAGCCCCAGCATTTT. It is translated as CAIGTTNQPQHF.

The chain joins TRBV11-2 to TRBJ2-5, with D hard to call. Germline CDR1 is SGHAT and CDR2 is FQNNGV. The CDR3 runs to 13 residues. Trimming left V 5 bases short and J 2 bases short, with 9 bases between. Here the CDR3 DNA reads TGTGCCAGCAGCAGAAATTATCAAGAGACCCAGTACTTC. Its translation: CASSRNYQETQYF.

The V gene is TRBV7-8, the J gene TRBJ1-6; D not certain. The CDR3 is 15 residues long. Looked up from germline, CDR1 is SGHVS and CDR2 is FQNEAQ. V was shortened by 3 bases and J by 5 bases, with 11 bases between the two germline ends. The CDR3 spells CASSLAAVHNSPLHF. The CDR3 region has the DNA TGTGCCAGCAGCTTGGCGGCTGTTCATAATTCACCCCTCCACTTT.

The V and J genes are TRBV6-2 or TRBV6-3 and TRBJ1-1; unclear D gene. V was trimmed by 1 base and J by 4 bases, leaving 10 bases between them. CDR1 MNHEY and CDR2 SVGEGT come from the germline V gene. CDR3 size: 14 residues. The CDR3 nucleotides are TGTGCCAGCAGTTACTGGCAGGCCTTCACTGAAGCTTTCTTT. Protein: CASSYWQAFTEAFF.